Shown below are 23 T cell receptor beta chains from a single sample sequenced in a study of blood T cells in healthy people across ages. For the second PCR, which ran for about 6 to 11 cycles, a sample-barcoded 5' primer and a J-beta primer mix were used. A single record per CDR3 protein comes from TCRdb applying MiXCR to the 5' RACE reads. The sample has some 1.7 million distinct CDR3 sequences, roughly 30% seen once. The sample consisted of blood. The receptor set was obtained from a woman aged 25 to 39 in good health.

This clonotype was observed a handful of times. The chain couples TRBV20-1 to TRBJ1-2; possibly TRBD1 for D (5 bases). The CDR3 has 13 amino acids. CDR1 DFQATT and CDR2 SNEGSKA come from the germline V gene (reference sequence). V was pared by 5 bases and J by 7 bases, with 17 bases between. The chain's CDR3 is CSALTDTLSGYTF. The CDR3 DNA sequence: TGCAGTGCTTTGACAGATACGCTCTCTGGCTACACCTTC.

The gene calls are TRBV18 and TRBJ2-2, with unresolved D. The CDR3 has 15 residues. Trimming pared 3 bases from V and 1 base from J, leaving 9 bases between. CDR1 and CDR2 from the germline V gene are KGHSH and LQKENI. Written as DNA, the CDR3 is TGTGCCAGCTCACCTGGGCTGGAGAACACCGGGGAGCTGTTTTTT. Translated, it gives CASSPGLENTGELFF.

J is TRBJ2-5 and V is TRBV7-2, with TRBD1 matching 11 bases. Germline V gives CDR1 SGHTA, CDR2 FQGNSA. CDR3 size: 15 residues. Trimming at V came to 5 bases and at J to 11 bases, leaving 13 bases not matched to a gene. DNA for the CDR3: TGTGCCAGCAGCACCGCTCCGGGACAGGGGGTCGGGCAGTACTTC. Its translation is CASSTAPGQGVGQYF.

This chain uses TRBV9 with TRBJ2-1; 11 bases map to TRBD2. With V trimmed by 2 bases and J by 5 bases, 9 bases remained unmatched. Germline assignment: CDR1 SGDLS and CDR2 YYNGEE. The CDR3 runs to 17 residues. The CDR3 loop reads CASSVDSRLAGNNEQFF. CDR3 coding DNA: TGTGCCAGCAGCGTCGACAGTAGACTAGCGGGAAACAATGAGCAGTTCTTC.

The V gene is TRBV20-1, the J gene TRBJ1-5; TRBD1 agrees at 7 bases. With V trimmed by 3 bases and J by 5 bases, 7 bases remained unmatched. Germline-derived CDR1 and CDR2 are DFQATT and SNEGSKA (reference sequence). This CDR3 has 14 residues. The CDR3 DNA reads as TGCAGTGCTAGTGTAGGGGGCGTCGATCAGCCCCAGCATTTT. The encoded protein is CSASVGGVDQPQHF.

This clonotype was detected a few times. V is TRBV7-2 and J is TRBJ2-4; 8 nucleotides match TRBD1. The DNA end is more similar to TRBJ2-5, so the J call may be wrong. This CDR3 has 14 residues. The V gene's germline CDR1 is SGHTA and CDR2 FQGNSA. This CDR3 is CASSRQGMRETQYF. The CDR3 DNA is TGTGCCAGCAGCCGACAGGGGATGAGGGAGACCCAGTACTTC.

As to this clonotype: A much larger clone differs from this one at a single base, so this may be a read error. The CDR3: CASSSGRKTQYF. Here the CDR3 DNA reads TGTGCCAGCAGTTCCGGCCGCAAGACCCAGTACTTC. This chain links TRBV28 with TRBJ2-5; D ambiguous. The V gene's germline CDR1 is MDHEN and CDR2 SYDVKM. V gave up 4 bases and J gave up 6 bases, with 9 bases separating them. The CDR3 has 12 amino acids.

This chain links TRBV12-3 or TRBV12-4 with TRBJ2-1; TRBD2 matches 7 bases. After removal of 7 bases from V and 8 bases from J, the junction contained 14 bases not matched to a gene. This CDR3 comprises 15 residues. The CDR3 loop reads CASTPHAGATDEQFF. CDR3 coding DNA: TGTGCCAGCACCCCCCACGCGGGAGCGACGGATGAGCAGTTCTTC.

The gene calls are TRBV3-1 and TRBJ2-7; maybe TRBD2 (7 bases). The V and J ends lost 7 bases and 0 bases respectively, with 16 bases between them. CDR1 is LGHDT and CDR2 is YNNKEL in the germline V gene (reference sequence). The CDR3 is made up of 15 amino acids. The CDR3: CASNGGPGSSYEQYF. In nucleotides, the CDR3 is TGTGCCAGCAACGGGGGGCCGGGAAGCTCCTACGAGCAGTACTTC.

CDR3 region: CASSFPDATQYF. The DNA for the CDR3 is TGTGCCAGCAGTTTCCCCGACGCTACGCAGTATTTT. The rearrangement uses TRBV28 and TRBJ2-3; D remains ambiguous. Deletions cut 3 bases from V and 8 bases from J, with 9 bases between. CDR3 size: 12 residues. Germline V gene lookup returns CDR1 MDHEN and CDR2 SYDVKM. The full variable domain, with the rest looked up from reference TRBV28 and TRBJ2-3, is DVKVTQSSRYLVKRTGEKVFLECVQDMDHENMFWYRQDPGLGLRLIYFSYDVKMKEKGDIPEGYSVSREKKERFSLILESASTNQTSMYLCASSFPDATQYFGPGTRLTVL.

This clonotype was detected many times. V and J are TRBV20-1 and TRBJ2-1; D is unresolved. The CDR3 runs 15 residues. Per germline, CDR1 DFQATT and CDR2 SNEGSKA (reference sequence). Trimming took off 3 bases at V and 0 bases at J, with 12 bases between the two ends. CDR3 nucleotides: TGCAGTGCTAGTTCGGCAGGCAGCTCCTACAATGAGCAGTTCTTC. Its protein product is CSASSAGSSYNEQFF.

This clonotype has only a few counts. CDR3 bases: TGCAGTGCTAGGGGTGGGGTATCCAATGAGCAGTTCTTC. This encodes CSARGGVSNEQFF. V is TRBV20-1 and J is TRBJ2-1; D is uncertain. The CDR3 is 13 amino acids. The V and J ends lost 3 bases and 6 bases respectively, with 12 bases between them. Germline V gene data show CDR1 as DFQATT and CDR2 as SNEGSKA (reference sequence).

The rearrangement links TRBV3-1 to TRBJ1-1; D may be TRBD1 (5 bases). Per the germline V gene, CDR1 is LGHDT and CDR2 is YNNKEL (reference sequence). This CDR3 has 13 residues. Trimming took 6 bases from V and 4 from J, leaving 12 bases between them. The CDR3 DNA reads as TGTGCCAGCAGGCCTAGGGGCGCCACTGAAGCTTTCTTT. Translation gives CASRPRGATEAFF. Looking up the rest from reference TRBV3-1 and TRBJ1-1 gives the full variable domain: DTAVSQTPKYLVTQMGNDKSIKCEQNLGHDTMYWYKQDSKKFLKIMFSYNNKELIINETVPNRFSPKSPDKAHLNLHINSLELGDSAVYFCASRPRGATEAFFGQGTRLTVV.

The chain recombines TRBV5-1 with TRBJ2-7, with TRBD1 matching over 8 bases. V shed 3 bases and J 5 bases; nucleotides not matched to a gene: 10. The CDR3 consists of 15 residues. CDR1 is SGHRS, CDR2 YFSETQ, per germline. The CDR3 coding sequence is TGCGCCAGCAGCTCACCGGACAGGGCCCCAGACGAGCAGTACTTC. As protein: CASSSPDRAPDEQYF.

This clonotype appeared a few times. The chain links TRBV12-3 or TRBV12-4 to TRBJ1-5, with 8 positions matching TRBD1. V lost 7 bases to trimming and J lost 2 bases; unmatched junction nucleotides: 4. The CDR3 consists of 14 residues. CDR3 residues: CASNDRGGNQPQHF. CDR3 bases: TGTGCCAGCAACGACAGGGGAGGCAATCAGCCCCAGCATTTT.

The chain uses TRBV6-4 and TRBJ1-6, with unresolved D. Germline-derived CDR1 and CDR2 are MRHNA and SNTAGT. Trimming removed 11 bases from V and 8 bases from J, with 22 bases in between. The CDR3 is 15 amino acids. In DNA form, the CDR3 reads TGTGCCGCTAAACTGACCGGCCTCAATCATTCACCCCTCCACTTT. Translated: CAAKLTGLNHSPLHF.

J is TRBJ1-1 and V is TRBV7-8, with 9 positions matching TRBD1. This CDR3 comprises 14 residues. Trimming removed 8 bases from V and 3 bases from J; junction bases left unmatched: 7. Germline V gene data show CDR1 as SGHVS and CDR2 as FQNEAQ. The CDR3 bases are TGTGCCAGCGGAAACGACAGGGGGGACACTGAAGCTTTCTTT. Amino acids: CASGNDRGDTEAFF.

Details on this clonotype: A much larger clone lies a single base off, so this may be a read error. The rearrangement joins TRBV29-1 to TRBJ2-7, with 9 bases aligning to TRBD1. CDR3 size: 12 residues. Germline V lookup: CDR1 SQVTM, CDR2 ANQGSEA. As DNA, the CDR3 is TGCAGCGTTCCCACAGGGGGCTACGTGCAGTACTTC. As protein: CSVPTGGYVQYF.

This sequence joins TRBV9 and TRBJ2-5; 7 bases align to TRBD1. Trimming cost V 0 bases and J 5 bases; bases outside gene matches: 7. This CDR3 comprises 15 residues. CDR1 is SGDLS and CDR2 is YYNGEE in the germline V gene. The CDR3 is CASSVGQGVWETQYF. As DNA, the CDR3 is TGTGCCAGCAGCGTAGGACAGGGCGTTTGGGAGACCCAGTACTTC.

This clonotype was detected ten times or more. The CDR3 reads CASSPRTGEASYEQYF. DNA for the CDR3: TGTGCCAGCAGCCCCCGCACAGGGGAAGCCAGCTACGAGCAGTACTTC. V and J are TRBV7-6 and TRBJ2-7, with TRBD1 identical over 7 bases. This CDR3 is 16 amino acids long. CDR1 is SGHVS, CDR2 FNYEAQ, per germline. J gave up 3 bases and V 5 bases, and 13 bases lay outside the gene matches. The entire variable domain, with the rest obtained from reference TRBV7-6 and TRBJ2-7, is as follows: GAGVSQSPRYKVTKRGQDVALRCDPISGHVSLYWYRQALGQGPEFLTYFNYEAQQDKSGLPNDRFSAERPEGSISTLTIQRTEQRDSAMYRCASSPRTGEASYEQYFGPGTRLTVT.

This clonotype was seen more than once but under ten times. The V gene is TRBV7-3, the J gene TRBJ2-7, with a possible D match to TRBD1 (6 bases). From germline, CDR1 is SGHTA and CDR2 FQGTGA. The CDR3 covers 13 residues. Trimming shortened V by 2 bases and J by 6 bases, and 11 bases separated the two germline ends. DNA of the CDR3: TGTGCCAGCAGCTTATCTCAGGGGCCCGAGCAGTACTTC. Encoded protein: CASSLSQGPEQYF.

This clonotype was seen a handful of times. The rearrangement uses TRBV29-1 and TRBJ1-2; tentatively, D is TRBD1 (6 bases). Deletions cut 0 bases from V and 3 bases from J, with 11 bases between. CDR3 size: 14 residues. Germline values: CDR1 SQVTM, CDR2 ANQGSEA. The CDR3 loop is CSVEDRGRYYGYTF. CDR3 DNA: TGCAGCGTTGAAGACAGGGGCCGTTACTATGGCTACACCTTC.

V gene TRBV7-9 combines with J gene TRBJ2-7; D is possibly TRBD2 (7 bases). CDR1 is SEHNR and CDR2 is FQNEAQ in the germline V gene (reference sequence). CDR3 length equals 16 residues. V was shortened by 1 base and J by 5 bases, with 18 bases between the two germline ends. This chain's CDR3 is CASSLGLAGAPHEQYF. DNA for the CDR3: TGTGCCAGCAGCTTAGGCCTGGCGGGGGCGCCCCACGAGCAGTACTTC.